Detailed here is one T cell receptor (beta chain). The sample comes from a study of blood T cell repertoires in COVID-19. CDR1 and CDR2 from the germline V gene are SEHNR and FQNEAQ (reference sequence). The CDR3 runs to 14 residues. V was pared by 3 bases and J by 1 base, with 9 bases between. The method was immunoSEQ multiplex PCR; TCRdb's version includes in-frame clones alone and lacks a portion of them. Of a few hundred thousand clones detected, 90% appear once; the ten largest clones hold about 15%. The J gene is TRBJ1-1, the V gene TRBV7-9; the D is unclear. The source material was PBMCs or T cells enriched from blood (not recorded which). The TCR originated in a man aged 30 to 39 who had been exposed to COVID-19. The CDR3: CASSFPDKNTEAFF. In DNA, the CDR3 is TGTGCCAGCAGCTTCCCCGACAAGAACACTGAAGCTTTCTTT.